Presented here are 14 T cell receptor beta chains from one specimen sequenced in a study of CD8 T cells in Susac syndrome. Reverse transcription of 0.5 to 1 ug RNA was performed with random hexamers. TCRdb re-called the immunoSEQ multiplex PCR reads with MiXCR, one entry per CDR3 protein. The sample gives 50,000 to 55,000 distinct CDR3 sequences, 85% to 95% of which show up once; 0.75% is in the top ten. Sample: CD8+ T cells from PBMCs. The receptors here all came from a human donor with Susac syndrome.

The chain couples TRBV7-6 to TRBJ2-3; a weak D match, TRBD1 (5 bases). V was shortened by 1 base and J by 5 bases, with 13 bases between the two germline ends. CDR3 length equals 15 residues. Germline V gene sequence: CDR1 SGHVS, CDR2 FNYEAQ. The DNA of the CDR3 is TGTGCCAGCAGCTTAGTCGTCCAGGGTGTAGATACGCAGTATTTT. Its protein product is CASSLVVQGVDTQYF.

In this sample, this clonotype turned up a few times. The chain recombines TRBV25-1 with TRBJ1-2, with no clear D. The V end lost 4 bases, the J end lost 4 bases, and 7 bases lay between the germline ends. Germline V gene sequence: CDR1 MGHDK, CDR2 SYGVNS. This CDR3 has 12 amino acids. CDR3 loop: CASSVGGYGYTF. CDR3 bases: TGTGCCAGCAGTGTTGGAGGCTATGGCTACACCTTC.

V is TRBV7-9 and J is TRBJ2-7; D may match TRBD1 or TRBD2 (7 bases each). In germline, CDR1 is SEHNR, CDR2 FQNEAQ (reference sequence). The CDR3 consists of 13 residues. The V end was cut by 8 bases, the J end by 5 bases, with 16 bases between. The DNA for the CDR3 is TGTGCCAGCGGGGGGGGACAGATCAACGAGCAGTACTTC. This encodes CASGGGQINEQYF.

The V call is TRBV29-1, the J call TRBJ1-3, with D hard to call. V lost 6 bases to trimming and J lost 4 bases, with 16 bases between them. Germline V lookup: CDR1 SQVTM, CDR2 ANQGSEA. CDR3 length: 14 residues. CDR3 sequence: CSVMDDTEGNTIYF. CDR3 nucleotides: TGCAGCGTGATGGACGACACCGAGGGAAACACCATATATTTT.

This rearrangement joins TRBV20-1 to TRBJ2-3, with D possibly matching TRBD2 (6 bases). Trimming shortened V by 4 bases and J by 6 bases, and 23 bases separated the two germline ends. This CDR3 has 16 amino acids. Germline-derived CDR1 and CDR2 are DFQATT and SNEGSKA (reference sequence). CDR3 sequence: CSAMNRERARLDTQYF. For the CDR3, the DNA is TGCAGTGCTATGAACCGGGAGCGAGCTCGCTTGGATACGCAGTATTTT.

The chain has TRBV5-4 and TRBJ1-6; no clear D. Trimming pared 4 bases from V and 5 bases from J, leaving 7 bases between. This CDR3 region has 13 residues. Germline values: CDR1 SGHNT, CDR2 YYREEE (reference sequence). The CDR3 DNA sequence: TGTGCCAGCAGCCAGGCCAATAATTCACCCCTCCACTTT. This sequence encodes CASSQANNSPLHF.

CDR3 amino acids: CASSPTGGSGELFF. The CDR3 nucleotides are TGTGCCAGCAGCCCAACAGGGGGCTCCGGGGAGCTGTTTTTT. This chain uses TRBV9 with TRBJ2-2; the match to TRBD1 covers 9 bases. CDR1 SGDLS and CDR2 YYNGEE come from the germline V gene. V was clipped by 4 bases and J by 6 bases; unmatched bases: 4. CDR3 length equals 14 residues.

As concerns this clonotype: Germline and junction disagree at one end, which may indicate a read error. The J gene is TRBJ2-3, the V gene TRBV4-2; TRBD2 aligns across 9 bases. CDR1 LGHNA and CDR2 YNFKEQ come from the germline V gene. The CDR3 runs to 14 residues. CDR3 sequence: CASSRGGASDTQYF. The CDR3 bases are TGTGCCAGCAGCCGCGGGGGGGCGAGCGATACACAGTATTTT.

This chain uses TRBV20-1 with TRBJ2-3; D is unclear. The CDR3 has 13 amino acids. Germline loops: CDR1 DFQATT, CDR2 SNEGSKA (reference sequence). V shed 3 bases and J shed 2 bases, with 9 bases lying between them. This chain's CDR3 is CSASELYTDTQYF. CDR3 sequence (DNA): TGCAGTGCTAGCGAGCTCTACACAGATACGCAGTATTTT.

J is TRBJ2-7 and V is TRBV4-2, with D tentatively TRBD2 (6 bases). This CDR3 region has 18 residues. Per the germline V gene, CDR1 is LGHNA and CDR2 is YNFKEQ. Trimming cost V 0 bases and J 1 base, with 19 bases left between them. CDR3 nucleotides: TGTGCCAGCAGCCAAGATTCGTCTTCGGGGGAACTTTCCTACGAGCAGTACTTC. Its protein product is CASSQDSSSGELSYEQYF.

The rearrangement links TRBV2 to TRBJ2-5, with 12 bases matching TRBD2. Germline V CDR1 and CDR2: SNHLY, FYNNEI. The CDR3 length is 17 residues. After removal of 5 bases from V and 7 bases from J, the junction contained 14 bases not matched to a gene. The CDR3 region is CASSSGLAGTIKVTQYF. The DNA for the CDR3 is TGTGCCAGCAGTTCTGGACTAGCGGGGACCATCAAGGTGACCCAGTACTTC.

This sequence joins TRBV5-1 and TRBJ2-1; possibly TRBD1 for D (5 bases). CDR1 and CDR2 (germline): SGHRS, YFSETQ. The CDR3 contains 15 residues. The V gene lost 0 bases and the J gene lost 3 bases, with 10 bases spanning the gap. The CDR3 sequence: CASSLADSYYNEQFF. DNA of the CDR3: TGCGCCAGCAGCTTGGCAGACAGCTACTACAATGAGCAGTTCTTC.

In DNA form, the CDR3 reads TGTGCCAGCAGCTTGGTCACCGGGAACACCATATATTTT. Its translation is CASSLVTGNTIYF. The V gene is TRBV5-4, the J gene TRBJ1-3, with D hard to call. V was trimmed by 0 bases and J by 7 bases, leaving 8 bases between them. Germline V gene data show CDR1 as SGHNT and CDR2 as YYREEE (reference sequence). The CDR3 extends over 13 amino acids.

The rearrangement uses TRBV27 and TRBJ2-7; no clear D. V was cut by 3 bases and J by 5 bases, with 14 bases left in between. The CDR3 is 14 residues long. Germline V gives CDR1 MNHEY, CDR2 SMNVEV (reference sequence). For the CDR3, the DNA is TGTGCCAGCAGTTTCTCACTTGGCTCTAACGAGCAGTACTTC. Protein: CASSFSLGSNEQYF.